This T cell receptor (beta chain) was obtained from a study of blood T cell repertoires in COVID-19 (dated by TCRdb to about 2020). Context from the whole study: Collaborator samples came from the United States, Italy and Spain and covered acute and convalescent phases of COVID-19. The prospective study material was composed of cDNA or gDNA derived from T cells, B-cell-depleted T cells, or PBMCs. Deeply sampled blood TCRbeta repertoires from subjects exposed to, actively infected with, or recovered from COVID-19 were included in the dataset. The repertoires were made available in a free public database intended to serve as a resource for research on the immune response to SARS-CoV-2. Samples were obtained from the ongoing ImmuneRACE study (first 160 participants) and from about 1,300 subjects provided by 6 global collaborators. The sample metadata nearly always contained a de-identified subject ID, COVID-19 status, age in years and sex. Where available, HLA class I and class II types were taken from metadata supplied by the sample provider and were not determined by assay-based typing. The paper as a whole reports these results and caveats: Clinical and demographic metadata were provided uncurated, with the amount varying by source and participant.

Participants in the prospective study were enrolled through a virtual design, were aged roughly 18 to 100 years, and lived in 24 United States geographic areas. In the prospective study, participants were assigned to cohorts based on the clinical history participants reported in a screening survey and a study questionnaire. Recovered participants in ImmuneRACE Cohort 3 were defined as having two consecutive negative NP/OP PCR tests, clearance from a healthcare professional, or resolution of symptoms. In the prospective study, whole blood, serum and a nasopharyngeal or oropharyngeal swab were collected from each participant by mobile phlebotomists. Participants in the prospective study had the option to provide additional blood draws and questionnaires over an approximately 2-month period. Before DNA extraction, blood samples from the prospective study were shipped at room temperature or frozen.

TCRbeta CDR3 regions were amplified from genomic DNA using the immunoSEQ Assay, a bias-controlled multiplex PCR. The study's processing was this. Within the assay, amplification of reference gene primers was used to estimate how many nucleated cells each sample contained. Sequence reads were collapsed and filtered to measure the absolute abundance of every unique TCRbeta CDR3 rearrangement. Productive Simpson clonality was computed per sample as the square root of Simpson's diversity index over productive rearrangements. TCRdb obtained this table from immuneACCESS and retained in-frame rearrangements with V and J assigned. These tables miss some clones; where compared with another copy, unresolved V genes account for less than half of the shortfall, and the remainder is unexplained. Clone size and the V and J calls come from that table; the DNA yielded D and trimming. This sample comprises around 250,000 clones, about 89% of them detected only once. The ten largest clones take up around 4% of the sample.

To note about this clone: No antigen is known for it. One base away there is no much larger clone; base qualities are not given.

CDR1 is given as MNHEY and CDR2 as SVGEGT, both from the germline V gene. Here V drops 6 bases and J drops 0 bases, and the junction holds 6 bases not matched to any gene. From cysteine to phenylalanine, the CDR3 is 16 amino acids long. Left in the record is the CDR3 DNA by itself, 48 bases read in frame from the first base. The clonotype originates from a woman in her 30s who had recovered from COVID-19. The chain uses TRBV6-2 or TRBV6-3 and TRBJ2-1, and 9 bases in between align with TRBD2. Input material: PBMCs or T cells enriched from blood (not recorded which). The bases are TGTGCCAGCAGACCTAGCGGGGTGGGCTCCTACAATGAGCAGTTCTTC. It is translated as CASRPSGVGSYNEQFF.